Shown below are 26 T cell receptor beta chains from a single sample sequenced in a study of T cells expressing NK-cell markers. After re-calling the 5' RACE reads, TCRdb lists one entry per CDR3 protein, DNA absent. The sample data list a few hundred thousand distinct CDR3 sequences. Sequencing was carried out using blood T cells: a sorted CD56 or NKG2C T cell subset, CD4+ or CD8+ T cells, or bulk PBMC T cells (not recorded which). All receptors come from a woman aged 50 to 60 in good health.

The chain has TRBV5-1 and TRBJ2-1. Germline lookup yields CDR1 SGHRS and CDR2 YFSETQ. The CDR3 runs 14 residues. CDR3 protein: CASSLGVTIDEQFF.

The chain has TRBV7-3 and TRBJ2-7; TCRdb designates TRBD2, a call that cannot be tested without DNA. This CDR3 contains 14 residues. Germline lookup yields CDR1 SGHTA and CDR2 FQGTGA. CDR3: CASSSSGSSSEQYF.

The chain uses TRBV5-5 and TRBJ2-4; TCRdb indicates TRBD2, and absent DNA this call remains unverified. The CDR3 length is 22 residues. Per the germline V gene, CDR1 is SGHKS and CDR2 is YYEKEE (reference sequence). The CDR3 sequence: CASSLWRRLAGGPIKPKNIQYF.

The J gene is TRBJ1-2, the V gene TRBV3-1; the TRBD1 assignment by TCRdb is unverifiable without DNA. CDR3 length equals 15 residues. Germline loops: CDR1 LGHDT, CDR2 YNNKEL (reference sequence). This CDR3 reads CASSPGTDPSYGYTF.

The V and J genes are TRBV5-1 and TRBJ2-7; the TCRdb D gene call, TRBD1, has no DNA to confirm it. Germline V gene data show CDR1 as SGHRS and CDR2 as YFSETQ. The CDR3 covers 15 residues. The CDR3 loop is CASSLLGASPYEQYF.

Here the CDR3 reads CASSQGGKGTNYGYTF. This chain connects TRBV4-1 to TRBJ1-2. CDR3 size: 16 residues. Germline lookup yields CDR1 MGHRA and CDR2 YSYEKL.

The rearrangement joins TRBV10-2 to TRBJ1-1. This CDR3 comprises 12 residues. Germline values: CDR1 WSHSY, CDR2 SAAADI. CDR3 sequence reads: CASRDGVTEAFF.

The chain recombines TRBV29-1 with TRBJ2-2; TCRdb selects TRBD2, and the lack of DNA leaves this call unchecked. This CDR3 is built from 14 residues. CDR1 and CDR2 from the germline V gene are SQVTM and ANQGSEA. The CDR3 protein is CSARLAGDTGELFF.

V usage is TRBV2 and J usage is TRBJ2-1; no DNA is available, so the TRBD2 call from TCRdb remains unchecked. Germline V gene sequence: CDR1 SNHLY, CDR2 FYNNEI. The CDR3 covers 14 residues. The CDR3 is CASMGLAGVTKQFF.

The V and J genes are TRBV6-1 and TRBJ1-1; TCRdb picks TRBD1, but there is no DNA to check that call. Germline lookup yields CDR1 MNHNS and CDR2 SASEGT. The length of the CDR3 is 15 residues. The CDR3: CASSVGTGGITEAFF.

The chain combines TRBV6-5 with TRBJ2-3; checking the TCRdb D call of TRBD2 is not possible without DNA. Germline lookup yields CDR1 MNHEY and CDR2 SVGAGI. This CDR3 comprises 16 residues. This CDR3 reads CASSYGLAGVSDTQYF.

V usage is TRBV7-8 and J usage is TRBJ2-5; TCRdb returns TRBD1, unconfirmable since there is no DNA. The CDR3 length is 15 residues. The germline V gene has CDR1 SGHVS and CDR2 FQNEAQ. The CDR3 sequence: CASSLNPQGGETQYF.

J is TRBJ2-7 and V is TRBV12-3 or TRBV12-4. The CDR3 is 17 amino acids. The CDR3 loop is CASSQDAWALPSYEQYF.

The V gene is TRBV7-6, the J gene TRBJ2-5; checking the TCRdb D call of TRBD1 is not possible without DNA. The CDR3 consists of 16 residues. Germline CDR1 is SGHVS and CDR2 is FNYEAQ. CDR3 loop: CASSLAVPGLGETQYF.

The V call is TRBV30, the J call TRBJ1-5; TCRdb calls TRBD1, which cannot be checked without DNA. CDR3 size: 15 residues. Germline values: CDR1 GTSNPN, CDR2 SVGIG (reference sequence). The CDR3 protein is CAWSVSARVDQPQHF.

The chain is built from TRBV5-1 and TRBJ1-3. Germline values: CDR1 SGHRS, CDR2 YFSETQ. This CDR3 has 15 residues. The CDR3 spells CASSLDVSSGNTIYF. Variable domain in full (rest from reference TRBV5-1 and TRBJ1-3): KAGVTQTPRYLIKTRGQQVTLSCSPISGHRSVSWYQQTPGQGLQFLFEYFSETQRNKGNFPGRFSGRQFSNSRSEMNVSTLELGDSALYLCASSLDVSSGNTIYFGEGSWLTVV.

The genes are TRBV21-1 and TRBJ1-2. TRBV21-1 counts as a pseudogene. This CDR3 comprises 14 residues. CDR3 residues: CASSKTGRIYGYTF.

This CDR3 reads CAWIKGLAGGGDEQFF. The chain carries TRBV30 and TRBJ2-1; TCRdb's D call of TRBD2 is untestable without DNA. This CDR3 has 16 residues. Germline V gene data show CDR1 as GTSNPN and CDR2 as SVGIG (reference sequence).

The chain recombines TRBV7-2 with TRBJ2-1; the TCRdb call, TRBD2, lacks DNA for checking. The CDR3 covers 15 residues. Germline lookup yields CDR1 SGHTA and CDR2 FQGNSA. CDR3 residues: CASSPREAGPYEQFF.

V usage is TRBV5-6 and J usage is TRBJ2-3; TCRdb's D gene call, TRBD2, goes unchecked for lack of DNA. The length of the CDR3 is 16 residues. The germline gives CDR1 SGHDT, CDR2 YYEEEE. The CDR3 reads CASSYPELRGTDTQYF.

The chain joins TRBV12-5 to TRBJ1-1; the TRBD1 assignment by TCRdb is unverifiable without DNA. Germline CDR1 reads LGHNT; CDR2 reads FRNRAP. The CDR3 covers 14 residues. This CDR3 reads CASGPRQMNTEAFF.

The CDR3 loop is CSARSRFRLETQYF. The J gene is TRBJ2-5, the V gene TRBV20-1. Germline values: CDR1 DFQATT, CDR2 SNEGSKA (reference sequence). The CDR3 extends over 14 amino acids.

This chain joins TRBV5-1 and TRBJ1-1. The CDR3 loop spans 18 amino acids. The germline V gene encodes CDR1 SGHRS and CDR2 YFSETQ. The CDR3 sequence: CASSRMRKGDNLLTEAFF.

The rearrangement uses TRBV3-1 and TRBJ1-2; TCRdb returns TRBD1, unconfirmable since there is no DNA. CDR3 length equals 13 residues. From germline, CDR1 is LGHDT and CDR2 YNNKEL (reference sequence). CDR3 amino acids: CASSPQTGTGYTF.

This rearrangement joins TRBV20-1 to TRBJ2-5. The CDR3 has 12 amino acids. Germline loops: CDR1 DFQATT, CDR2 SNEGSKA (reference sequence). CDR3 sequence reads: CSARDPVGTQYF.

The chain has TRBV12-3 or TRBV12-4 and TRBJ1-5. This CDR3 contains 17 residues. CDR3 sequence reads: CASSLYSTYNGNQPQHF.